The 18 T cell receptor beta chains in this list originate from one sample, sequenced in a study of lymphopenia after photon versus proton radiotherapy. Here immunoSEQ multiplex PCR was the method, and the copy in TCRdb shows in-frame clones only, minus some. The repertoire holds some 20,000 clones, with approximately 90% as singletons. Sequenced material: peripheral blood, taken from a patient treated with proton-based radiotherapy. The source is a man older than 75 with esophageal cancer.

The sample holds one count of this clone. The rearrangement links TRBV7-3 to TRBJ2-2, with D possibly TRBD1 on 6 matching bases. V gave up 3 bases and J gave up 5 bases, with 16 bases separating them. The CDR3 extends over 16 amino acids. Per the germline V gene, CDR1 is SGHTA and CDR2 is FQGTGA. CDR3 coding DNA: TGTGCCAGCAGCTTCCTAACCCGAAGGGGGACCGGGGAGCTGTTTTTT. Protein product: CASSFLTRRGTGELFF. The entire variable domain, with the rest obtained from reference TRBV7-3 and TRBJ2-2, is as follows: GAGVSQTPSNKVTEKGKYVELRCDPISGHTALYWYRQSLGQGPEFLIYFQGTGAADDSGLPNDRFFAVRPEGSVSTLKIQRTERGDSAVYLCASSFLTRRGTGELFFGEGSRLTVL.

The genes are TRBV10-3 and TRBJ2-2; no reliable D call. Trimming took off 7 bases at V and 0 bases at J, with 6 bases between the two ends. Germline V gene sequence: CDR1 ENHRY, CDR2 SYGVKD. The CDR3 runs to 13 residues. CDR3: CAITVPNTGELFF. In DNA form, the CDR3 reads TGTGCCATCACGGTCCCGAACACCGGGGAGCTGTTTTTT.

This chain uses TRBV30 with TRBJ1-2; D is undetermined. The V end lost 5 bases, the J end lost 5 bases, and 18 bases lay between the germline ends. CDR1 and CDR2 (germline): GTSNPN, SVGIG (reference sequence). The CDR3 runs to 14 residues. The CDR3 protein is CAWSPPGLTYGYTF. The CDR3 DNA is TGTGCCTGGTCTCCCCCCGGACTGACATATGGCTACACCTTC.

This sequence joins TRBV7-2 and TRBJ1-6; D is possibly TRBD1 (6 bases). There are 16 residues in the CDR3. V was shortened by 5 bases and J by 6 bases, with 17 bases between the two germline ends. Germline-derived CDR1 and CDR2 are SGHTA and FQGNSA. CDR3 amino acids: CASSVFGGGGNSPLHF. DNA of the CDR3: TGTGCCAGCAGCGTATTTGGGGGCGGGGGTAATTCACCCCTCCACTTT.

The CDR3 loop is CASSSRQGQPQHF. The CDR3 nucleotides are TGTGCCAGCAGCTCCAGACAGGGGCAGCCCCAGCATTTT. The chain employs TRBV7-2 and TRBJ1-5; 8 bases agree with TRBD1. V was pared by 4 bases and J by 7 bases, with 3 bases of the junction left unmatched. The CDR3 is made up of 13 amino acids. Per germline, CDR1 SGHTA and CDR2 FQGNSA.

This chain joins TRBV7-2 and TRBJ1-2; a weak D match, TRBD1 (5 bases). CDR1 and CDR2 (germline): SGHTA, FQGNSA. The CDR3 consists of 16 residues. V lost 4 bases and J 0 bases, leaving 15 bases between the germline ends. The CDR3 DNA is TGTGCCAGCAGCTATACCGGCACACAGGCTAACTATGGCTACACCTTC. Protein sequence: CASSYTGTQANYGYTF.

This clone was observed a single time. The chain uses TRBV5-1 and TRBJ1-4; 8 positions agree with TRBD1. The germline V gene encodes CDR1 SGHRS and CDR2 YFSETQ. CDR3 length equals 17 residues. J was trimmed by 7 bases and V by 2 bases; bases with no gene match: 13. DNA of the CDR3: TGCGCCAGCAGCTTTTCGCCTCTTCAGGGGGCGGGTGAAAAACTGTTTTTT. It is translated as CASSFSPLQGAGEKLFF.

This chain uses TRBV9 with TRBJ2-3; 10 bases agree with TRBD2. Germline V gene data show CDR1 as SGDLS and CDR2 as YYNGEE. The CDR3 is made up of 16 amino acids. V shed 2 bases, J shed 3 bases, and the junction held 6 bases outside the gene matches. The DNA of the CDR3 is TGTGCCAGCAGCGTCGGAGCGGGGGGGGCTACAGATACGCAGTATTTT. Translation gives CASSVGAGGATDTQYF.

This sequence joins TRBV7-6 and TRBJ2-7; 8 bases map to TRBD2. The CDR3 runs 16 residues. Unmatched junction bases numbered 7, after V lost 0 bases and J lost 3 bases. Germline assignment: CDR1 SGHVS and CDR2 FNYEAQ. The DNA for the CDR3 is TGTGCCAGCAGCTTAGCCGGAGCGGGGGCAGGCTACGAGCAGTACTTC. Protein: CASSLAGAGAGYEQYF. Full variable domain (outside the CDR3, taken from reference TRBV7-6 and TRBJ2-7): GAGVSQSPRYKVTKRGQDVALRCDPISGHVSLYWYRQALGQGPEFLTYFNYEAQQDKSGLPNDRFSAERPEGSISTLTIQRTEQRDSAMYRCASSLAGAGAGYEQYFGPGTRLTVT.

The V call is TRBV7-2, the J call TRBJ1-2; 9 bases align to TRBD1. The junction had 4 bases not matched to a gene; V was cut back by 0 bases and J by 8 bases. Germline CDR1 SGHTA, CDR2 FQGNSA. The CDR3 has 14 amino acids. CDR3 DNA: TGTGCCAGCAGCTTAGCCGGGACAGGGAACGGCTACACCTTC. It codes for CASSLAGTGNGYTF.

CDR3 protein: CASSVIRGSSYEQYF. The CDR3, as DNA: TGTGCCAGCAGCGTTATTAGGGGGAGCTCCTACGAGCAGTACTTC. V usage is TRBV7-9 and J usage is TRBJ2-7; TRBD1 is a possible D gene (6 bases). Per the germline V gene, CDR1 is SEHNR and CDR2 is FQNEAQ (reference sequence). This CDR3 contains 15 residues. V lost 5 bases, J lost 0 bases, and 14 bases lay in between.

This chain joins TRBV7-7 and TRBJ2-2; TRBD1 might be the D (6 bases). The CDR3 has 15 amino acids. The V gene lost 3 bases and the J gene lost 7 bases, with 15 bases spanning the gap. Germline values: CDR1 SSHAT, CDR2 FNYEAQ (reference sequence). This chain's CDR3 is CASSFSSQGGGELFF. CDR3 nucleotides: TGTGCCAGCAGCTTTTCATCACAGGGCGGCGGGGAGCTGTTTTTT.

This rearrangement joins TRBV5-4 to TRBJ1-4, with TRBD1 as a possible D gene (5 bases). CDR1 and CDR2 from the germline V gene are SGHNT and YYREEE (reference sequence). The V end was cut by 4 bases, the J end by 8 bases, with 15 bases between. The CDR3 runs 14 residues. The CDR3 region has the DNA TGTGCCAGCAGCCGGGACTCCGCAGGGGAAAAACTGTTTTTT. It translates to CASSRDSAGEKLFF.

The chain recombines TRBV19 with TRBJ2-5; D is possibly TRBD1 (6 bases). The CDR3 consists of 14 residues. V lost 5 bases to trimming and J lost 5 bases, with 15 bases between them. The V gene's germline CDR1 is LNHDA and CDR2 SQIVND (reference sequence). The CDR3: CASSLNRDVETQYF. CDR3 nucleotides: TGTGCCAGTAGTCTCAACAGGGACGTGGAGACCCAGTACTTC.

The gene calls are TRBV5-6 and TRBJ1-5, with D perhaps matching TRBD1 (5 bases). This CDR3 has 15 amino acids. CDR1 is SGHDT, CDR2 YYEEEE, per germline. The V end was cut by 0 bases, the J end by 9 bases, with 16 bases between. CDR3 loop: CASSLGGGAPRPQHF. CDR3 DNA sequence: TGTGCCAGCAGCTTGGGGGGCGGGGCCCCACGGCCCCAGCATTTT. The full variable domain, completed using reference TRBV5-6 and TRBJ1-5, is DAGVTQSPTHLIKTRGQQVTLRCSPKSGHDTVSWYQQALGQGPQFIFQYYEEEERQRGNFPDRFSGHQFPNYSSELNVNALLLGDSALYLCASSLGGGAPRPQHFGDGTRLSIL.

As concerns this clone: This same CDR3 is encoded by further DNA sequences in the sample. The chain employs TRBV19 and TRBJ2-1; possibly TRBD1 for D (6 bases). Trimming left V 3 bases short and J 5 bases short, with 8 bases between. CDR1 and CDR2 from the germline V gene are LNHDA and SQIVND (reference sequence). The CDR3 runs to 13 residues. CDR3 nucleotide sequence: TGTGCCAGTAGTATTGGACAGAACAATGAGCAGTTCTTC. Translating it yields CASSIGQNNEQFF.

The V and J genes are TRBV6-6 and TRBJ2-1, with 10 bases lining up with TRBD2. This CDR3 is built from 12 residues. Per the germline V gene, CDR1 is MNHNY and CDR2 is SVGAGI (reference sequence). With 5 bases clipped from V and 12 bases from J, the junction kept 4 bases outside the gene matches. The CDR3 DNA is TGTGCCAGCAGTCCACGACTAGCGGGGCAGTTCTTC. Amino acids: CASSPRLAGQFF.

The J gene is TRBJ2-1, the V gene TRBV19; the match to TRBD2 covers 11 bases. The J segment lost 5 bases and the V segment lost 4 bases, leaving 4 bases of the junction unmatched. Germline CDR1 reads LNHDA; CDR2 reads SQIVND (reference sequence). The CDR3 is 15 amino acids. In nucleotides, the CDR3 is TGTGCCAGTAGTACCCTAGCGGGAGGTCACAATGAGCAGTTCTTC. Its protein product is CASSTLAGGHNEQFF.